What follows are 11 T cell receptor beta chains derived from one specimen sequenced in a study of T-cell reconstitution after alpha-beta-depleted transplantation in children. A library of TCRbeta sequences, prepared with unique molecular identifiers, was generated. A single record per CDR3 protein comes from TCRdb applying MiXCR to the PCR reads. The sample records about 220,000 distinct CDR3 sequences, approximately 19% being singletons. Here the sequenced sample was PBMCs, mostly from graft donor cells, taken 360 days after TCRalphabeta/CD19-depleted stem cell transplant. Receptors originate from a male patient aged 2 to 9 who had a stem cell transplant for acute lymphoblastic leukemia, so the T cells may come from the graft donor.

The chain combines TRBV7-2 with TRBJ1-1; D call uncertain. The V gene lost 6 bases and the J gene lost 0 bases, with 8 bases spanning the gap. Germline V lookup: CDR1 SGHTA, CDR2 FQGNSA. The CDR3 is 13 amino acids. The CDR3 DNA sequence: TGTGCCAGCAGGCTCAGGATGAACACTGAAGCTTTCTTT. This translates into CASRLRMNTEAFF.

This sequence joins TRBV29-1 and TRBJ1-5, with D unclear. V lost 7 bases and J 9 bases, leaving 7 bases between the germline ends. CDR3 length equals 9 residues. Germline CDR1 SQVTM, CDR2 ANQGSEA. The CDR3 spells CSGAGPQHF. The CDR3 DNA follows: TGCAGCGGCGCAGGGCCCCAGCATTTT.

The chain recombines TRBV29-1 with TRBJ2-5, with 12 bases aligning to TRBD2. The V segment lost 5 bases and the J segment 5 bases; nucleotides outside the gene matches: 9. Germline CDR1 and CDR2: SQVTM and ANQGSEA. This CDR3 has 15 residues. DNA of the CDR3: TGCAGCGTTATACCGCTAGCGGGGGGGTATGAGACCCAGTACTTC. Translation gives CSVIPLAGGYETQYF.

The CDR3 is CASSQAGTINTGELFF. The CDR3 bases are TGTGCCAGCAGCCAAGCCGGGACTATAAACACCGGGGAGCTGTTTTTT. The chain couples TRBV3-1 to TRBJ2-2; 7 positions agree with TRBD2. This CDR3 has 16 amino acids. Trimming cost V 1 base and J 2 bases; bases outside gene matches: 4. CDR1 is LGHDT and CDR2 is YNNKEL in the germline V gene (reference sequence).

This clonotype was seen ten or more times. V usage is TRBV12-3 or TRBV12-4 and J usage is TRBJ1-5; D unclear. CDR3 length equals 14 residues. Trimming shortened V by 3 bases and J by 3 bases, and 9 bases separated the two germline ends. DNA of the CDR3: TGTGCCAGCAGTTTGAACCGAATCAATCAGCCCCAGCATTTT. Translating gives CASSLNRINQPQHF.

This clonotype was seen a handful of times. The rearrangement joins TRBV29-1 to TRBJ2-2, with TRBD1 identical over 8 bases. Per the germline V gene, CDR1 is SQVTM and CDR2 is ANQGSEA. Unmatched junction bases numbered 7, after V lost 7 bases and J lost 0 bases. This CDR3 contains 15 residues. The CDR3 sequence is CSAKPGGTNTGELFF. The CDR3 DNA sequence: TGCAGCGCGAAACCAGGGGGCACGAACACCGGGGAGCTGTTTTTT.

The chain is built from TRBV15 and TRBJ1-1; D possibly corresponds to TRBD1 (5 bases). Trimming pared 1 base from V and 1 base from J, leaving 7 bases between. Per the germline V gene, CDR1 is LNHNV and CDR2 is YYDKDF (reference sequence). The CDR3 totals 14 residues. The CDR3 region has the DNA TGTGCCACCAGCAGAGCCAGGGAGAACACTGAAGCTTTCTTT. Amino acid sequence: CATSRARENTEAFF.

There are a few counts of this clonotype. V and J are TRBV6-1 and TRBJ2-1; D may be TRBD2 (5 bases). Looked up from germline, CDR1 is MNHNS and CDR2 is SASEGT. V gave up 8 bases and J gave up 5 bases, with 16 bases separating them. This CDR3 region has 14 residues. CDR3 nucleotide sequence: TGTGCCAGCCAAAAAGAACTAGGCCACAATGAGCAGTTCTTC. It encodes CASQKELGHNEQFF.

J is TRBJ2-7 and V is TRBV5-1; TRBD1 agrees at 9 bases. The V segment lost 4 bases and the J segment 2 bases; nucleotides outside the gene matches: 10. CDR3 length equals 16 residues. Germline values: CDR1 SGHRS, CDR2 YFSETQ. The chain's CDR3 is CASSPTRQGGTYEQYF. CDR3 DNA: TGCGCCAGCAGCCCGACGAGACAGGGGGGGACCTACGAGCAGTACTTC.

This clonotype showed up just once. The chain carries TRBV12-3 or TRBV12-4 and TRBJ1-2; D is perhaps TRBD1 (6 bases). CDR3 length equals 14 residues. The germline V and J ends were trimmed by 7 bases and 9 bases, with 21 bases remaining between them. The CDR3 coding sequence is TGTGCCAGCACCCAACGGGAGACAGGCTACCGCTACACCTTC. Translation gives CASTQRETGYRYTF.

This clonotype was seen at least ten times. The V gene is TRBV25-1, the J gene TRBJ2-7; 8 bases align to TRBD1. Germline V CDR1 and CDR2: MGHDK, SYGVNS. This CDR3 comprises 15 residues. V was pared by 3 bases and J by 2 bases, with 6 bases of the junction left unmatched. The CDR3 reads CASSERTGRTYEQYF. Here the CDR3 DNA reads TGTGCCAGCAGTGAGCGGACAGGGCGTACCTACGAGCAGTACTTC.